The 23 T cell receptor beta chains reported below all come from one sample, sequenced in a study of blood T cell repertoires in COVID-19. Here immunoSEQ multiplex PCR was the method, and the copy in TCRdb shows in-frame clones only, minus some. The repertoire holds more than 150,000 clones, with approximately 80% as singletons. Input material: peripheral blood. Every receptor here comes from an elderly woman with COVID-19, enrolled during active disease.

The chain uses TRBV7-9 and TRBJ1-2; 9 bases line up with TRBD1. From germline, CDR1 is SEHNR and CDR2 FQNEAQ (reference sequence). This CDR3 comprises 16 residues. The ends lost 2 bases at V and 5 bases at J; junction bases unmatched: 9. This CDR3 is CASSLSDRDRVYGYTF. CDR3 DNA: TGTGCCAGCAGCTTATCGGATAGGGACAGGGTTTATGGCTACACCTTC.

V usage is TRBV5-6 and J usage is TRBJ2-1, with 10 nucleotides matching TRBD2. The J segment lost 8 bases and the V segment lost 2 bases, leaving 10 bases of the junction unmatched. Germline CDR1 reads SGHDT; CDR2 reads YYEEEE. This CDR3 spans 16 amino acids. CDR3 region: CASSLSSGGWGDEQFF. The DNA for the CDR3 is TGTGCCAGCAGCTTATCTAGCGGGGGATGGGGCGATGAGCAGTTCTTC.

The chain carries TRBV25-1 and TRBJ1-3; D gene uncertain. The CDR3 contains 13 residues. Trimming removed 5 bases at V and 0 bases at J, with 5 bases between. CDR1 and CDR2 (germline): MGHDK, SYGVNS. CDR3 bases: TGTGCCAGCAGTCCCTTCTCTGGAAACACCATATATTTT. This sequence encodes CASSPFSGNTIYF.

This chain joins TRBV2 and TRBJ1-6; D gene unclear. Per the germline V gene, CDR1 is SNHLY and CDR2 is FYNNEI. The V end lost 3 bases, the J end lost 5 bases, and 8 bases lay between the germline ends. The length of the CDR3 is 14 residues. For the CDR3, the DNA is TGTGCCAGCAGTGAGTACAGTAATAATTCACCCCTCCACTTT. Translating it yields CASSEYSNNSPLHF.

This clone was observed a single time. At one end, the junction sequence differs from germline, possibly due to a read error. The chain has TRBV16 and TRBJ1-1; D perhaps matches TRBD1 (6 bases). The CDR3 loop spans 14 amino acids. The V gene's germline CDR1 is KGHSY and CDR2 FQNENV. The DNA for the CDR3 is TGTGTCAGCAGCAGGGGCGGGGTGGTCACTGAAGCTTTCTTT. This gives the protein CVSSRGGVVTEAFF.

This chain links TRBV7-2 with TRBJ2-5, with D hard to call. The CDR3 is 13 amino acids. V was trimmed by 3 bases and J by 4 bases, leaving 9 bases between them. From germline, CDR1 is SGHTA and CDR2 FQGNSA. The DNA of the CDR3 is TGTGCCAGCAGCTTCAGCGCCCCAGAGACCCAGTACTTC. This sequence encodes CASSFSAPETQYF. Using reference TRBV7-2 and TRBJ2-5 for the parts outside the CDR3, the full variable domain is GAGVSQSPSNKVTEKGKDVELRCDPISGHTALYWYRQSLGQGLEFLIYFQGNSAPDKSGLPSDRFSAERTGGSVSTLTIQRTQQEDSAVYLCASSFSAPETQYFGPGTRLLVL.

J is TRBJ2-2 and V is TRBV5-1, with D possibly being TRBD1 (6 bases). This CDR3 is 16 amino acids long. Germline V gives CDR1 SGHRS, CDR2 YFSETQ. Deletions cut 2 bases from V and 4 bases from J, with 15 bases between. The CDR3 protein is CASSFSIQTGTGELFF. CDR3 bases: TGCGCCAGCAGCTTCTCCATACAGACAGGCACCGGGGAGCTGTTTTTT.

This clone was observed at least ten times. The chain employs TRBV4-1 and TRBJ1-5, with TRBD1 as a possible D gene (6 bases). The length of the CDR3 is 19 residues. Trimming took 0 bases from V and 2 from J, leaving 20 bases between them. Per the germline V gene, CDR1 is MGHRA and CDR2 is YSYEKL. The CDR3 DNA reads as TGCGCCAGCAGCCAAGAAGAAGGGTGGACAGAATTAGGCAATCAGCCCCAGCATTTT. As protein: CASSQEEGWTELGNQPQHF.

J is TRBJ1-6 and V is TRBV15, with D tentatively TRBD1 (5 bases). In germline, CDR1 is LNHNV, CDR2 YYDKDF (reference sequence). The CDR3 sequence is 13 residues long. Trimming removed 5 bases at V and 9 bases at J, with 11 bases between. The CDR3 DNA is TGTGCCACCAGCCGCGGGGCCCCTTCACCCCTCCACTTT. This encodes CATSRGAPSPLHF.

The chain carries TRBV19 and TRBJ2-2, with TRBD1 as a possible D gene (6 bases). Trimming cost V 1 base and J 5 bases, with 11 bases left between them. The CDR3 length is 15 residues. The germline CDR1 and CDR2 sequences are LNHDA and SQIVND (reference sequence). DNA of the CDR3: TGTGCCAGTAGTATAGGGTCAGGGGAGACCGGGGAGCTGTTTTTT. Amino acid sequence: CASSIGSGETGELFF.

V and J are TRBV11-3 and TRBJ1-2; possible D gene TRBD1, 5 bases. Germline loops: CDR1 SGHNT, CDR2 YENEEA. Trimming removed 2 bases from V and 6 bases from J, with 13 bases in between. The CDR3 spans 14 residues. For the CDR3, the DNA is TGTGCCAGCAGCTTAAGGACACGAACGAATGGCTACACCTTC. Translating gives CASSLRTRTNGYTF.

V is TRBV5-1 and J is TRBJ2-5, with D possibly TRBD2 on 6 matching bases. V gave up 2 bases and J gave up 0 bases, with 11 bases separating them. Germline loops: CDR1 SGHRS, CDR2 YFSETQ. There are 15 residues in the CDR3. The CDR3 bases are TGCGCCAGCAGCTTAGCGGGTGTGTACCAAGAGACCCAGTACTTC. Protein sequence: CASSLAGVYQETQYF.

V usage is TRBV5-5 and J usage is TRBJ1-4, with a weak D call TRBD1 (6 bases). Germline V gene data show CDR1 as SGHKS and CDR2 as YYEKEE (reference sequence). The CDR3 sequence is 15 residues long. V dropped 4 bases and J dropped 3 bases, with 13 bases sitting between them. The CDR3 DNA reads TGTGCCAGCAGCAAATCGGGACATGCTAATGAAAAACTGTTTTTT. Its translation: CASSKSGHANEKLFF.

The V call is TRBV5-4, the J call TRBJ2-1; tentative D call: TRBD1 (5 bases). CDR1 is SGHNT, CDR2 YYREEE, per germline (reference sequence). This CDR3 is 13 amino acids long. The germline V and J ends were trimmed by 4 bases and 10 bases, with 15 bases remaining between them. In DNA form, the CDR3 reads TGTGCCAGCAGCCGATTTCAGGGTGTCGAGCAGTTCTTC. Its translation is CASSRFQGVEQFF.

The DNA for the CDR3 is TGTGCCAGTTGCGGGGGAAGCTCCTACAATGAGCAGTTCTTC. The encoded protein is CASCGGSSYNEQFF. The rearrangement links TRBV6-6 to TRBJ2-1; TRBD2 matches 7 bases. Trimming took 9 bases from V and 0 from J; bases not matched to a gene: 5. CDR3 length: 14 residues. The germline gives CDR1 MNHNY, CDR2 SVGAGI (reference sequence).

The chain combines TRBV5-1 with TRBJ2-7; 8 bases map to TRBD1. The trim removed 4 bases at V and 4 bases at J, leaving 7 bases unmatched. This CDR3 region has 14 residues. The germline gives CDR1 SGHRS, CDR2 YFSETQ. The DNA for the CDR3 is TGCGCCAGCAGCCAGGACAGGGTTAATTACGAGCAGTACTTC. Translation: CASSQDRVNYEQYF.

This chain uses TRBV5-8 with TRBJ2-1; 9 nucleotides line up with TRBD1. CDR1 is SGHTS, CDR2 YDEGEE, per germline. This CDR3 is 15 amino acids long. The ends lost 3 bases at V and 7 bases at J; junction bases unmatched: 8. CDR3 in DNA: TGTGCCAGCAGCTACAGGGGGCGCGAGACAAATGAGCAGTTCTTC. Translating gives CASSYRGRETNEQFF.

The CDR3 DNA reads as TGTGCCAGCACCAGGCTGGGGGGGCCCGGGAATGAGCAGTTCTTC. This codes for CASTRLGGPGNEQFF. The chain has TRBV7-3 and TRBJ2-1; tentative D call: TRBD2 (7 bases). V lost 7 bases and J lost 7, with 20 bases in between. Germline-derived CDR1 and CDR2 are SGHTA and FQGTGA. CDR3 length equals 15 residues.

The V and J genes are TRBV12-3 or TRBV12-4 and TRBJ1-5; 9 bases map to TRBD1. There are 13 residues in the CDR3. Trimming removed 8 bases from V and 5 bases from J; junction bases left unmatched: 4. The CDR3 spells CASQGQGHQPQHF. CDR3 bases: TGTGCCAGCCAGGGACAGGGACATCAGCCCCAGCATTTT.

In this sample, this clone turned up once. The chain joins TRBV28 to TRBJ2-7; D is ambiguous. V dropped 6 bases and J dropped 0 bases, with 12 bases sitting between them. Germline loops: CDR1 MDHEN, CDR2 SYDVKM. This CDR3 region has 14 residues. This chain's CDR3 is CASRSWHHSYEQYF. The CDR3 coding sequence is TGTGCCAGCAGAAGTTGGCACCACTCCTACGAGCAGTACTTC.

V gene TRBV19 combines with J gene TRBJ1-2; weak D call: TRBD1 (5 bases). This CDR3 region has 14 residues. Trimming took 7 bases from V and 6 from J, leaving 18 bases between them. The germline V gene has CDR1 LNHDA and CDR2 SQIVND (reference sequence). The CDR3 DNA is TGTGCCAGTACCCAAGGGGTTTTCGGAGATGGCTACACCTTC. Protein product: CASTQGVFGDGYTF.

The CDR3 DNA reads TGTGCCAGCAGCCCACCTTCGGGGGGCAATGAGCAGTTCTTC. Encoded protein: CASSPPSGGNEQFF. V is TRBV9 and J is TRBJ2-1, with 7 bases identical to TRBD2. The CDR3 is 14 residues long. Germline V CDR1 and CDR2: SGDLS, YYNGEE. Trimming cost V 4 bases and J 6 bases; bases outside gene matches: 7.

The chain uses TRBV12-5 and TRBJ2-1; TRBD2 aligns across 10 bases. Germline CDR1 LGHNT, CDR2 FRNRAP. V was clipped by 3 bases and J by 9 bases; unmatched bases: 5. The CDR3 sequence is 14 residues long. This CDR3 reads CASGLAGGVGEQFF. Written as DNA, the CDR3 is TGTGCTAGTGGTTTAGCGGGAGGGGTAGGTGAGCAGTTCTTC.